This record covers a single TCR beta chain. This specimen comes from a study of OX40 agonist ivuxolimab in advanced cancers. Study details: Patients took ivuxolimab, an agonistic anti-OX40 (CD134) antibody.

Individuals having autoimmune disease history or systemic immunosuppression were not enrolled. Germline V gives CDR1 SGHNT, CDR2 YENEEA. Between the trimmed V and J ends, which lost 5 bases and 5 bases, there was a span of 18 bases. The CDR3 contains 15 residues. Data came from immunoSEQ multiplex PCR; TCRdb stores just in-frame clones and leaves some out. The sample has under 65,000 clones, 85% seen once. The sequenced sample was CD4+ or CD8+ T cells sorted from blood, obtained in a trial of the OX40 agonist ivuxolimab. This chain connects TRBV11-3 to TRBJ1-2; no definite D call. The source of this sequence is an adult with an advanced solid tumor such as melanoma, head and neck, liver or kidney cancer. The CDR3 spells CASSVVASASYGYTF. DNA for the CDR3: TGTGCCAGCAGCGTAGTTGCGTCGGCCTCTTATGGCTACACCTTC. The whole variable domain, remainder taken from reference TRBV11-3 and TRBJ1-2, is EAGVVQSPRYKIIEKKQPVAFWCNPISGHNTLYWYLQNLGQGPELLIRYENEEAVDDSQLPKDRFSAERLKGVDSTLKIQPAELGDSAVYLCASSVVASASYGYTFGSGTRLTVV.